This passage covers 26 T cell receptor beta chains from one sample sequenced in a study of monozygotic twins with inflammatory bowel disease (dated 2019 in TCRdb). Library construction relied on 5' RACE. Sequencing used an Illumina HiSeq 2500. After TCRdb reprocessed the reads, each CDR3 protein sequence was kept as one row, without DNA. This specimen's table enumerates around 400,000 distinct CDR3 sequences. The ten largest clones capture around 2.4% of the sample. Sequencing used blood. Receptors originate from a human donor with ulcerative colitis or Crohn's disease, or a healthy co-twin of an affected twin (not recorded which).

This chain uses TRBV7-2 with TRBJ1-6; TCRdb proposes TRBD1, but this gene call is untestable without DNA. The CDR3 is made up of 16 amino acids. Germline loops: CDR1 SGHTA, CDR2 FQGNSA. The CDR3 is CASSYQGTGINSPLHF.

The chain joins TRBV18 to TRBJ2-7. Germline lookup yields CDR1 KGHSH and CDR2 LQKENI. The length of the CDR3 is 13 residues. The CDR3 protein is CASSVTSSYEQYF.

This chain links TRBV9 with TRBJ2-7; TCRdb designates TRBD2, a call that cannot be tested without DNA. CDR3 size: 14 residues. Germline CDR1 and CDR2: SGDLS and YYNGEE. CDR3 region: CASSATSGGHEQYF.

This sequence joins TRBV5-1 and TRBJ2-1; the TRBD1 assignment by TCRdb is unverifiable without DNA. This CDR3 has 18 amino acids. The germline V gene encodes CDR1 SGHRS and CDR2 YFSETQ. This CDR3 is CASSLDLAGIGGKNEQFF.

The CDR3 loop reads CASSSLSGGLGTGELFF. The V gene is TRBV7-8, the J gene TRBJ2-2; the TCRdb call, TRBD1, lacks DNA for checking. CDR1 is SGHVS, CDR2 FQNEAQ, per germline. This CDR3 comprises 17 residues. The full variable domain, in which reference TRBV7-8 and TRBJ2-2 provide the parts outside the CDR3, is GAGVSQSPRYKVAKRGQDVALRCDPISGHVSLFWYQQALGQGPEFLTYFQNEAQLDKSGLPSDRFFAERPEGSVSTLKIQRTQQEDSAVYLCASSSLSGGLGTGELFFGEGSRLTVL.

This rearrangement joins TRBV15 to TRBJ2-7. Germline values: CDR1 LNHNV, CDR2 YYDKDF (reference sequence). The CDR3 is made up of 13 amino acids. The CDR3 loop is CATTTWGLDEQYF.

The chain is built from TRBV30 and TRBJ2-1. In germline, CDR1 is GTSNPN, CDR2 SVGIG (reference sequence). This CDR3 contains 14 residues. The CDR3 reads CAWSNLDVNNEQFF.

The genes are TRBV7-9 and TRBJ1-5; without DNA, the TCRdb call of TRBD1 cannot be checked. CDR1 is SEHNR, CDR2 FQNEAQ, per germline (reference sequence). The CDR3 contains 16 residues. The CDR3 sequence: CASSPGIGGNNQPQHF.

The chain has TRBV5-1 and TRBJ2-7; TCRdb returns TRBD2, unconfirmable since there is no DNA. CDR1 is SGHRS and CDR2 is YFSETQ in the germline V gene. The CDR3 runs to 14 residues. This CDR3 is CASSSGLDGYEQYF.

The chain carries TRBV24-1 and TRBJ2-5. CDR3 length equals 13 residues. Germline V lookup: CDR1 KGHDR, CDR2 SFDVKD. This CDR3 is CATSEPGRETQYF.

CDR3 residues: CSGQRGPSNQPQHF. V usage is TRBV20-1 and J usage is TRBJ1-5. CDR1 DFQATT and CDR2 SNEGSKA come from the germline V gene (reference sequence). The CDR3 is made up of 14 amino acids.

The CDR3 loop reads CASSLAFRDTDTQYF. The V call is TRBV7-2, the J call TRBJ2-3; TCRdb returns TRBD1, unconfirmable since there is no DNA. This CDR3 region has 15 residues. Germline V lookup: CDR1 SGHTA, CDR2 FQGNSA.

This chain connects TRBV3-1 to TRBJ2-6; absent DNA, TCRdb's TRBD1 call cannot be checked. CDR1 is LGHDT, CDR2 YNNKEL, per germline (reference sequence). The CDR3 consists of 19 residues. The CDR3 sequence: CASSRTVGGTSSGANVLTF.

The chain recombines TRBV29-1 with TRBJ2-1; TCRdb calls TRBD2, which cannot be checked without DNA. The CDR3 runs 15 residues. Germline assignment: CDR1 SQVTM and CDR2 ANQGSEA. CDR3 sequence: CSVAVTSGSNHEQFF.

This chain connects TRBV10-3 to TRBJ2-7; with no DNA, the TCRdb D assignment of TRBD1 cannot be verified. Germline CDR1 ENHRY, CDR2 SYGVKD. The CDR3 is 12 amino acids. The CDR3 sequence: CAISDPSGEQYF.

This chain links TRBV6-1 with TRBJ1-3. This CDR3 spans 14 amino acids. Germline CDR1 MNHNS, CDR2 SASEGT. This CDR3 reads CASTSGSSGNTIYF.

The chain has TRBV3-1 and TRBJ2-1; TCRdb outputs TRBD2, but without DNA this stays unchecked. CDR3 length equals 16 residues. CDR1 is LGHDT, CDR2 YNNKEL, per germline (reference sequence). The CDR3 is CASSQERLAVHNEQFF.

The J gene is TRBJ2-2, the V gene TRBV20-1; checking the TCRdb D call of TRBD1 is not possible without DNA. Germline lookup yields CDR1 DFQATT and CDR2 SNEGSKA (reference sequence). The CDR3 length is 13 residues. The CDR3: CSARRQGSGELFF.

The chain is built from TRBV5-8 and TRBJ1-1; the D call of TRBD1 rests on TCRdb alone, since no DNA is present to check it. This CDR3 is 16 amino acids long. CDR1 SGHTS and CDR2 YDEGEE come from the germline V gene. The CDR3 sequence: CASSLFNSRWGGEAFF.

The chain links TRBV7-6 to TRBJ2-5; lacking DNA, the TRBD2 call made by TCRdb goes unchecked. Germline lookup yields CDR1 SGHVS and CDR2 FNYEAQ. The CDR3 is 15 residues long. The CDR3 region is CASSLSPSHQETQYF.

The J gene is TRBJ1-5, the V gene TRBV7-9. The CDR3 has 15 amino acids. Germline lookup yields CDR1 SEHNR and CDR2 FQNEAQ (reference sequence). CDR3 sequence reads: CASSLGEGSNQPQHF.

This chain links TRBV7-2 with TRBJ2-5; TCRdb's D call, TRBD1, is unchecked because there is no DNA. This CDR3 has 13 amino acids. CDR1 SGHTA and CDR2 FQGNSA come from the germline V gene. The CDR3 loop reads CASSLRTERGRSF.

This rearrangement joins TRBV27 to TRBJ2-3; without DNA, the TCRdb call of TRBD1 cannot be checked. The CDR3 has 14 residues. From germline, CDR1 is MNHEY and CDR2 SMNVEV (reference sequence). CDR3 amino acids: CASSSDRVTDTQYF.

CDR3 loop: CASSQFTGAYEQYF. The V and J genes are TRBV14 and TRBJ2-7; checking the TCRdb D call of TRBD2 is not possible without DNA. Germline loops: CDR1 SGHDN, CDR2 FVKESK. This CDR3 is 14 amino acids long.

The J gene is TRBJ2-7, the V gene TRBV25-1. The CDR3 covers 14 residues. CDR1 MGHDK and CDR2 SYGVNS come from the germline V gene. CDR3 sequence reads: CASSLDIFPYEQYF.

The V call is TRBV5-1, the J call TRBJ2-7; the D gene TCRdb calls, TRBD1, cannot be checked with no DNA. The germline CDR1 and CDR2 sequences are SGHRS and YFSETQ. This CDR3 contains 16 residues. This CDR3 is CASSLVFSQEIYEQYF.